Below, 21 T cell receptor beta chains from the same sample are listed, as sequenced in a study of metastatic and nonmetastatic thyroid tumors. Via MiXCR, TCRdb re-called the PCR reads. Among around 19,000 clones listed, 16% were seen once. Thyroid surgery had not been preceded by any treatment in any patient. Sequenced material: tumor tissue. These receptors all come from a female donor with papillary thyroid cancer or a benign thyroid nodule (not recorded which). Some clones in this sample may be carry-over from other donors' samples.

This clone was seen repeatedly, ten times or more. The chain recombines TRBV5-1 with TRBJ1-3; 8 nucleotides line up with TRBD1. Germline CDR1 SGHRS, CDR2 YFSETQ. The CDR3 sequence is 15 residues long. J lost 8 bases, V lost 4 bases, and 11 bases had no gene match. CDR3 DNA: TGCGCCAGCAGCCGGAGTGGGACAGGAGGAGACACCATATATTTT. It is translated as CASSRSGTGGDTIYF.

A remark on this clone: Possible read error: a much larger clone is one base away. The V call is TRBV7-6, the J call TRBJ2-3; TRBD1 might be the D (5 bases). This CDR3 is 15 amino acids long. Germline V lookup: CDR1 SGHVS, CDR2 FNYEAQ. Trimming left V 6 bases short and J 0 bases short, with 13 bases between. The chain's CDR3 is CASRRTWTSTDTQYF. The CDR3, as DNA: TGTGCCAGCAGGAGGACATGGACGAGCACAGATACGCAGTATTTT.

Many counts were recorded for this clone. Other DNA sequences in the sample encode the same CDR3. J is TRBJ2-1 and V is TRBV11-1, with 8 bases lining up with TRBD2. The CDR3 totals 15 residues. The V gene's germline CDR1 is SGHAT and CDR2 FQDESV (reference sequence). V lost 5 bases, J lost 7 bases, and 10 bases stayed unmatched. CDR3 nucleotides: TGTGCCAGCAGCCCCTTGGCGGGGGGTGTAAATGAGCAGTTCTTC. As protein: CASSPLAGGVNEQFF.

Many counts were recorded for this clone. The chain links TRBV15 to TRBJ1-5; D uncertain. CDR1 is LNHNV, CDR2 YYDKDF, per germline (reference sequence). Trimming removed 0 bases at V and 3 bases at J, with 9 bases between. There are 15 residues in the CDR3. For the CDR3, the DNA is TGTGCCACCAGCAGAGATTTAACAGTCAATCAGCCCCAGCATTTT. Encoded protein: CATSRDLTVNQPQHF.

This clone ranks as medium-sized. The chain links TRBV27 to TRBJ1-6, with D possibly TRBD1 on 6 matching bases. V lost 8 bases, J lost 10 bases, and 15 bases lay in between. The CDR3 sequence is 13 residues long. Germline CDR1 is MNHEY and CDR2 is SMNVEV (reference sequence). CDR3 sequence reads: CASRLRGYSPLHF. The CDR3 bases are TGTGCCAGCCGGCTAAGGGGGTACTCACCCCTCCACTTT.

V gene TRBV2 combines with J gene TRBJ1-4; D is ambiguous. From germline, CDR1 is SNHLY and CDR2 FYNNEI. V shed 10 bases and J shed 7 bases, with 19 bases lying between them. CDR3 length: 14 residues. CDR3 DNA: TGTGCCACCATGATCGAGTCTACGGGTGAAAAACTGTTTTTT. This translates into CATMIESTGEKLFF.

In its sample, this clone is medium-sized (0.01 to 0.1%). The rearrangement uses TRBV6-1 and TRBJ2-7; 7 nucleotides match TRBD2. Germline-derived CDR1 and CDR2 are MNHNS and SASEGT. With 7 bases clipped from V and 2 bases from J, the junction kept 11 bases outside the gene matches. There are 15 residues in the CDR3. The CDR3 DNA is TGTGCCAGCAACCCGGGGCGGGGAGGGACCTACGAGCAGTACTTC. Translated: CASNPGRGGTYEQYF.

By proportion, this clone is medium-sized (0.01 to 0.1%). The chain is built from TRBV27 and TRBJ2-7, with 7 bases fitting TRBD2. In germline, CDR1 is MNHEY, CDR2 SMNVEV (reference sequence). The CDR3 extends over 15 amino acids. The J segment lost 3 bases and the V segment lost 0 bases, leaving 5 bases of the junction unmatched. The DNA of the CDR3 is TGTGCCAGCAGTTTATCGGGCAGGGAGGGCTACGAGCAGTACTTC. This sequence encodes CASSLSGREGYEQYF.

On this clone: A much larger clone differs by one base, so this may be a read error. This rearrangement joins TRBV20-1 to TRBJ2-5, with D uncertain. The CDR3 consists of 11 residues. Germline V gene sequence: CDR1 DFQATT, CDR2 SNEGSKA (reference sequence). In DNA, the CDR3 is TGCAGTGCTAGCTGTGTAGAGGCCCAGTACTTC. It codes for CSASCVEAQYF.

This clone was seen repeatedly, ten times or more. This sequence joins TRBV6-1 and TRBJ2-1; the match to TRBD1 covers 8 bases. V shed 7 bases and J 6 bases; nucleotides not matched to a gene: 5. Per the germline V gene, CDR1 is MNHNS and CDR2 is SASEGT. The CDR3 sequence is 13 residues long. The CDR3 region has the DNA TGTGCCAGCAATGGACAGGGTTTCAATGAGCAGTTCTTC. It yields the protein CASNGQGFNEQFF.

In the case of this clone: A junction end diverges from the germline sequence, so it may reflect a read error. V is TRBV19 and J is TRBJ2-7; D not certain. This CDR3 comprises 14 residues. From germline, CDR1 is LNHDA and CDR2 SQIVND (reference sequence). CDR3 nucleotide sequence: TGTTCCAGTAGTGTGCGAGCGCGAGCCCACGAGCAGTACTTC. Its protein is CSSSVRARAHEQYF.

Ten or more counts support this clone. This chain connects TRBV28 to TRBJ2-7; weak D call: TRBD2 (5 bases). The CDR3 is 14 amino acids. Looked up from germline, CDR1 is MDHEN and CDR2 is SYDVKM. The V and J ends lost 5 bases and 2 bases respectively, with 13 bases between them. Here the CDR3 reads CASSEGPSTYEQYF. The CDR3 nucleotides read TGTGCCAGCAGTGAGGGCCCTAGTACCTACGAGCAGTACTTC.

The sample holds many counts of this clone. CDR3 sequence (DNA): TGTGCCACCATCCCGGATCAGACCTACAATGAGCAGTTCTTC. Protein: CATIPDQTYNEQFF. The chain recombines TRBV15 with TRBJ2-1; D unresolved. With 7 bases removed from V and 2 bases from J, the gap between germline ends came to 12 bases. The CDR3 extends over 14 amino acids. CDR1 is LNHNV, CDR2 YYDKDF, per germline (reference sequence).

Ten or more counts support this clone. The chain joins TRBV4-1 to TRBJ1-1, with 7 bases lining up with TRBD1. The V gene end was trimmed by 1 base and the J gene end by 1 base; junction bases not matched to a gene: 3. This CDR3 region has 15 residues. The germline CDR1 and CDR2 sequences are MGHRA and YSYEKL. The CDR3 loop reads CASSQVRGPNTEAFF. The CDR3 nucleotides read TGCGCCAGCAGCCAAGTTAGGGGGCCGAACACTGAAGCTTTCTTT.

CDR3 sequence: CASISSRGRRSGHQYF. Here the CDR3 DNA reads TGTGCCAGCATTAGTAGCAGGGGAAGGAGGTCCGGCCATCAGTACTTC. The chain carries TRBV28 and TRBJ2-7; D might be TRBD1 (6 bases). The V end lost 7 bases, the J end lost 10 bases, and 29 bases lay between the germline ends. Germline lookup yields CDR1 MDHEN and CDR2 SYDVKM. The CDR3 sequence is 16 residues long.

In this sample, this clone turned up many times. The chain has TRBV6-1 and TRBJ1-1; TRBD1 aligns across 10 bases. Per the germline V gene, CDR1 is MNHNS and CDR2 is SASEGT. CDR3 length: 15 amino acids. Germline trimming cut 7 bases from V and 6 bases from J; bases unmatched to any gene: 11. CDR3 region: CASTPRGQGKAEAFF. CDR3 nucleotide sequence: TGTGCCAGCACCCCTCGGGGACAGGGGAAGGCTGAAGCTTTCTTT.

As to this clone: One base away lies a much larger clone, so this may be a sequencing read error. The chain employs TRBV7-3 and TRBJ2-1; D is perhaps TRBD1 (5 bases). CDR3 length equals 15 residues. Per the germline V gene, CDR1 is SGHTA and CDR2 is FQGTGA. The V and J ends lost 3 bases and 6 bases respectively, with 15 bases between them. CDR3 residues: CASSFEAGMGNEQFF. The CDR3 nucleotides are TGTGCCAGCAGCTTTGAGGCAGGGATGGGCAATGAGCAGTTCTTC.

This clone was counted many times. The chain combines TRBV19 with TRBJ1-1; no firm D call. This CDR3 is 12 amino acids long. Germline V gene data show CDR1 as LNHDA and CDR2 as SQIVND (reference sequence). Trimming shortened V by 7 bases and J by 0 bases, and 6 bases separated the two germline ends. The DNA for the CDR3 is TGTGCCAGTAACCACATGAACACTGAAGCTTTCTTT. Protein: CASNHMNTEAFF.

In its sample, this clone was seen many times. The genes are TRBV9 and TRBJ2-1, with TRBD2 identical over 8 bases. Germline V gene lookup returns CDR1 SGDLS and CDR2 YYNGEE. This CDR3 is 15 amino acids long. Germline trimming cut 2 bases from V and 7 bases from J; bases unmatched to any gene: 8. In DNA form, the CDR3 reads TGTGCCAGCAGCGTCGGGGGGGGTACATTGAATGAGCAGTTCTTC. It is translated as CASSVGGGTLNEQFF.

There are many counts of this clone. The J gene is TRBJ2-7, the V gene TRBV11-1, with 11 bases that match TRBD2. CDR1 and CDR2 (germline): SGHAT, FQDESV (reference sequence). Trimming cost V 4 bases and J 1 base; bases outside gene matches: 9. CDR3 size: 17 residues. CDR3 region: CASSSTSGANISYEQYF. DNA for the CDR3: TGTGCCAGCAGCTCGACTAGCGGGGCAAATATTTCCTACGAGCAGTACTTC.

This chain joins TRBV12-3 or TRBV12-4 and TRBJ1-1, with D hard to call. The V gene lost 6 bases and the J gene lost 6 bases, with 14 bases spanning the gap. The length of the CDR3 is 13 residues. The CDR3 DNA sequence: TGTGCCAGCAGCCCCATTTACGCTGCTGAAGCTTTCTTT. Translation: CASSPIYAAEAFF.